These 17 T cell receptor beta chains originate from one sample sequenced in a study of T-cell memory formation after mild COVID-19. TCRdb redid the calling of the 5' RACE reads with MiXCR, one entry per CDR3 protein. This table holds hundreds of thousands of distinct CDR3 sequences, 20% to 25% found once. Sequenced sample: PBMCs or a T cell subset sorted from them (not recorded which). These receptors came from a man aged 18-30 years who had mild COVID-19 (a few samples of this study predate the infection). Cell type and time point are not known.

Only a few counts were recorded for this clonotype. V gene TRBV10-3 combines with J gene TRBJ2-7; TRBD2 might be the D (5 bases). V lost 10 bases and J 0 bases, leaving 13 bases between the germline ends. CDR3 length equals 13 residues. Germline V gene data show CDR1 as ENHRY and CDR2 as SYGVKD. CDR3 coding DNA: TGTGCCACCGCCGACCGGGGCTCCTACGAGCAGTACGTC. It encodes CATADRGSYEQYV.

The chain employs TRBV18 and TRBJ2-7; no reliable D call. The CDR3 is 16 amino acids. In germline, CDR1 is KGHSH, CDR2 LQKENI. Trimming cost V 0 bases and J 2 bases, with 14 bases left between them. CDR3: CASSPPWKQGAYEQYF. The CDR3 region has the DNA TGTGCCAGCTCACCACCATGGAAACAAGGAGCCTACGAGCAGTACTTC.

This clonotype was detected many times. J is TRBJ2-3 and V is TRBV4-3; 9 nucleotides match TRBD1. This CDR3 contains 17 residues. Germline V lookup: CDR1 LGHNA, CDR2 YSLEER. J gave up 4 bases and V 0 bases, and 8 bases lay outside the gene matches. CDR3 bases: TGCGCCAGCAGCCAAGAAGGGGACAGGGAGGGCCCAGATACGCAGTATTTT. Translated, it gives CASSQEGDREGPDTQYF.

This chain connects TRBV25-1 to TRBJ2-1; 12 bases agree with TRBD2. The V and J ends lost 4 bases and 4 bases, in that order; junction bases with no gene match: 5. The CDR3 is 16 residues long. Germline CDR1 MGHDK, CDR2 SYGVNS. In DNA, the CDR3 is TGTGCCAGCAGTGCTGGACTAGCGGGGCGGTACAATGAGCAGTTCTTC. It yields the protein CASSAGLAGRYNEQFF.

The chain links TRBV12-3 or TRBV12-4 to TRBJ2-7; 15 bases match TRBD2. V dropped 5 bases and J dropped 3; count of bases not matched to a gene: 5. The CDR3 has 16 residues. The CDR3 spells CASSKGLAGGHYEQYF. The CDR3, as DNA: TGTGCCAGCAGTAAGGGACTAGCGGGGGGCCACTACGAGCAGTACTTC.

The CDR3 region is CASTRDSRDHQHF. CDR3 DNA sequence: TGTGCCAGCACCCGGGACAGCAGGGATCACCAGCATTTT. The J gene is TRBJ1-5, the V gene TRBV12-3 or TRBV12-4, with 7 bases lining up with TRBD1. This CDR3 has 13 amino acids. Trimming removed 7 bases from V and 12 bases from J; junction bases left unmatched: 12.

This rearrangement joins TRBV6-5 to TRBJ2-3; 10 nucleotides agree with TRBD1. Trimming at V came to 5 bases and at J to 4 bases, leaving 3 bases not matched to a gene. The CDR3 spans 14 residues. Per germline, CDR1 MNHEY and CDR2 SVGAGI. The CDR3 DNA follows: TGTGCCAGCAGTGGACAGGGGGTACCAGATACGCAGTATTTT. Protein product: CASSGQGVPDTQYF.

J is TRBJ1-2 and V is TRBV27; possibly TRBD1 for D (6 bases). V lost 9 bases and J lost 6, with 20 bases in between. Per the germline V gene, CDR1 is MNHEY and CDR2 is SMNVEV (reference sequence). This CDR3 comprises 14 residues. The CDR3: CASRQAGASDGYTF. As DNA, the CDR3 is TGTGCCAGTCGACAGGCCGGTGCATCTGATGGCTACACCTTC.

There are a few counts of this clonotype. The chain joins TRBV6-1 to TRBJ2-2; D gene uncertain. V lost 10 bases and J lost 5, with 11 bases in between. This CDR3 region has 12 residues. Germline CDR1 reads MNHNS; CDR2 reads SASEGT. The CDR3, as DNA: TGTGCCACCACTCTTCCAACCGGGGAGCTGTTTTTT. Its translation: CATTLPTGELFF.

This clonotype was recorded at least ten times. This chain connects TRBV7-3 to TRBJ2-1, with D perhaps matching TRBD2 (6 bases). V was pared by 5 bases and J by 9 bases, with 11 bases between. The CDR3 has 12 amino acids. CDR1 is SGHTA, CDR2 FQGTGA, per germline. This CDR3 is CASSRMGGEQFF. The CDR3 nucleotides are TGTGCCAGCAGCCGGATGGGGGGTGAGCAGTTCTTC.

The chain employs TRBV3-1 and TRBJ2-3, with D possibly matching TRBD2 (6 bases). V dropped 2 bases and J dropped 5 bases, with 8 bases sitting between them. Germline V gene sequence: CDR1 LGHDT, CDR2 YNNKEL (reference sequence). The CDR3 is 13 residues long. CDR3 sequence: CASSQRREDTQYF. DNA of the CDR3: TGTGCCAGCAGCCAACGGAGGGAAGATACGCAGTATTTT.

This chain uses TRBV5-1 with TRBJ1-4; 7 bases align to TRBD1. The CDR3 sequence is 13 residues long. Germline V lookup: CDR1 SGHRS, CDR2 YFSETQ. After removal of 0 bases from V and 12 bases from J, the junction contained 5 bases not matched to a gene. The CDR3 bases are TGCGCCAGCAGCTTGGAGGGGGCCGGGGAACTGTTTTTT. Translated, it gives CASSLEGAGELFF.

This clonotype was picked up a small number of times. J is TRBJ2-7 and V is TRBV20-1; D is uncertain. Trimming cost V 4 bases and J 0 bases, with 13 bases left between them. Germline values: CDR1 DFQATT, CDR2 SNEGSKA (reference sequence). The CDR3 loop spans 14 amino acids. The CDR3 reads CSAILPPSSYEQYF. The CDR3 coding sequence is TGCAGTGCTATTCTCCCCCCCAGCTCCTACGAGCAGTACTTC.

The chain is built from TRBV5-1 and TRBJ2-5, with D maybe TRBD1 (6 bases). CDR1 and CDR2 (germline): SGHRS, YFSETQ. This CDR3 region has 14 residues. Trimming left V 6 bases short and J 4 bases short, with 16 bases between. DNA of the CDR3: TGCGCCAGCAACAAAGGGGGTATGCGAGAGACCCAGTACTTC. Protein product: CASNKGGMRETQYF. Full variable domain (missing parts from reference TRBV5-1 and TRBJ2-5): KAGVTQTPRYLIKTRGQQVTLSCSPISGHRSVSWYQQTPGQGLQFLFEYFSETQRNKGNFPGRFSGRQFSNSRSEMNVSTLELGDSALYLCASNKGGMRETQYFGPGTRLLVL.

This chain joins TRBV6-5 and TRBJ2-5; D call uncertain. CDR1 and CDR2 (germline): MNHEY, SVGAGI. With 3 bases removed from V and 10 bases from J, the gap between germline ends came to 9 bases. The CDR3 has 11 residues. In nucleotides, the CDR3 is TGTGCCAGCAGTTATCAGAGAGTCCAGTACTTC. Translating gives CASSYQRVQYF.

In nucleotides, the CDR3 is TGTGCCAGCAGCTTAGTTCAGGTTGACACCGGGGAGCTGTTTTTT. Amino acid sequence: CASSLVQVDTGELFF. This chain joins TRBV7-9 and TRBJ2-2; no clear D gene. Germline CDR1 reads SEHNR; CDR2 reads FQNEAQ (reference sequence). Trimming took off 1 base at V and 3 bases at J, with 9 bases between the two ends. The CDR3 has 15 amino acids.

The CDR3 here is CASIRTGDRSPLHF. In nucleotides, the CDR3 is TGTGCCAGCATAAGGACAGGGGACCGATCACCCCTCCACTTT. The J gene is TRBJ1-6, the V gene TRBV7-9; 9 positions agree with TRBD1. Germline V gives CDR1 SEHNR, CDR2 FQNEAQ (reference sequence). Losses at the gene ends were 7 bases for V and 10 bases for J; bases not matched to a gene: 8. This CDR3 region has 14 residues.